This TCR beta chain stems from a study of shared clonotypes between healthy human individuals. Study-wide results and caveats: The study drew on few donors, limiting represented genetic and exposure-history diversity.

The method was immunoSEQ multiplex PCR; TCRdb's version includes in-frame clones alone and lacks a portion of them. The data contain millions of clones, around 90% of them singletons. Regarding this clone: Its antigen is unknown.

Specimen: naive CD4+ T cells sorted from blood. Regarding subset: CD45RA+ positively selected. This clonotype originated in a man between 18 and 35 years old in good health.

The CDR3 DNA sequence: TGCGCCAGCAGTGAGACAACGACCGGAAAGAAAGGGCAGTACTTC. Residues: CASSETTTGKKGQYF. V gene TRBV10-1 combines with J gene TRBJ2-7; D is unresolved. The CDR3 spans 15 residues. Between the trimmed V and J ends, which lost 2 bases and 9 bases, there was a span of 20 bases. Germline V gene sequence: CDR1 WNHNN, CDR2 SYGVQD (reference sequence).